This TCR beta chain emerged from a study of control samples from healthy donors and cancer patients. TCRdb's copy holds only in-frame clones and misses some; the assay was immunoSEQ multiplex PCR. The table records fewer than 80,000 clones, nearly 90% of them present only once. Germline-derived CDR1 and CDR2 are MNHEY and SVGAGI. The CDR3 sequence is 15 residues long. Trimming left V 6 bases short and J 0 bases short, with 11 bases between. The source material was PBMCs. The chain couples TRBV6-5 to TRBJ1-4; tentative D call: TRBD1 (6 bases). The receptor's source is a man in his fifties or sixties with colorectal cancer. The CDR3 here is CASRRDTATNEKLFF. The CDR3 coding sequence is TGTGCCAGCAGGCGGGACACCGCAACTAATGAAAAACTGTTTTTT.